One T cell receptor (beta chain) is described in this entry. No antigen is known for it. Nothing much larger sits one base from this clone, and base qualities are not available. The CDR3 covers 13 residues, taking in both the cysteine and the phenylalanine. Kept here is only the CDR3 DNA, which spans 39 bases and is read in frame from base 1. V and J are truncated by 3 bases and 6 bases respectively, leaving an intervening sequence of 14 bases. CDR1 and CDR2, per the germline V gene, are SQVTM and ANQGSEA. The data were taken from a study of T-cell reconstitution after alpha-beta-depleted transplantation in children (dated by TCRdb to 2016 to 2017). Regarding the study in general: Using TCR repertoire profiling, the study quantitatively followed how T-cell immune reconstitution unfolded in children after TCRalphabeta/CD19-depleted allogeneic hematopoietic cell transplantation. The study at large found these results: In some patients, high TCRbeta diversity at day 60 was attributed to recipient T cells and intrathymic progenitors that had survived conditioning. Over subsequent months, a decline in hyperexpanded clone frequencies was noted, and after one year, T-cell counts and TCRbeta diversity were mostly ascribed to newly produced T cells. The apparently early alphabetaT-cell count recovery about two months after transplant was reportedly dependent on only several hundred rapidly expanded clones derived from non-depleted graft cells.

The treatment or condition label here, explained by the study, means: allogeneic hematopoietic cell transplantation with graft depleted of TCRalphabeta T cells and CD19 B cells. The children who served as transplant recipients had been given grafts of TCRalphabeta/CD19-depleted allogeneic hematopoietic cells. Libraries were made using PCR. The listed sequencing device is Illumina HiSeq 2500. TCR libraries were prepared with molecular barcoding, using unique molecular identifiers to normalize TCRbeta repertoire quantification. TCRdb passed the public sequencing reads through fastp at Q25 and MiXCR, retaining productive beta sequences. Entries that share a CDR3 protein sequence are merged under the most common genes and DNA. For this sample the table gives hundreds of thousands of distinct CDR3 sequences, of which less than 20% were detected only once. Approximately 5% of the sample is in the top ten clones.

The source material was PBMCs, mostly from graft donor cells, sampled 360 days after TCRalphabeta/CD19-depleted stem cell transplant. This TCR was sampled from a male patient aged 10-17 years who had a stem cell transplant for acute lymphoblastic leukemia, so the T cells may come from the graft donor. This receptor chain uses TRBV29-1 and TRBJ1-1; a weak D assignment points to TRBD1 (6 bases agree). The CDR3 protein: CSVEGGRRAEAFF. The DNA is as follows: TGCAGCGTTGAGGGGGGCAGGCGGGCTGAAGCTTTCTTT.